This T cell receptor beta chain was found in a study of cytomegalovirus exposure and HLA in healthy donors. Worth noting for this clone: Its antigen is as yet unknown.

The study's findings and limits: Sequencing depth across donors, presence/absence analyses assumed, was roughly uniform. A prior analysis recorded that most TCR beta V segments were productive about 87% or about 30% of the time. A list of 150 or so TCR beta chains associated with cytomegalovirus was given. It was in a later analysis that TCR association rates were seen to vary by HLA locus, highest for DRB1 and lowest for HLA-C.

The PCR employed 60 Vbeta primers together with 13 Jbeta primers. Method: immunoSEQ multiplex PCR; TCRdb's copy keeps in-frame clones and lacks some. The data hold roughly 160,000 clones, with approximately 84% observed a single time. Germline V gives CDR1 SGHNT, CDR2 YENEEA. Trimming removed 5 bases at V and 7 bases at J, with 14 bases between. The CDR3 spans 13 residues. The V gene is TRBV11-3, the J gene TRBJ1-1; D is perhaps TRBD1 (5 bases). The receptor comes from a man younger than 40 in good health and CMV-seropositive. Sequencing was performed on PBMCs. The CDR3 nucleotides are TGTGCCAGCAGCACAATGGGGCCGAGTGAAGCTTTCTTT. It codes for CASSTMGPSEAFF. The entire variable domain, with the rest obtained from reference TRBV11-3 and TRBJ1-1, is as follows: EAGVVQSPRYKIIEKKQPVAFWCNPISGHNTLYWYLQNLGQGPELLIRYENEEAVDDSQLPKDRFSAERLKGVDSTLKIQPAELGDSAVYLCASSTMGPSEAFFGQGTRLTVV.